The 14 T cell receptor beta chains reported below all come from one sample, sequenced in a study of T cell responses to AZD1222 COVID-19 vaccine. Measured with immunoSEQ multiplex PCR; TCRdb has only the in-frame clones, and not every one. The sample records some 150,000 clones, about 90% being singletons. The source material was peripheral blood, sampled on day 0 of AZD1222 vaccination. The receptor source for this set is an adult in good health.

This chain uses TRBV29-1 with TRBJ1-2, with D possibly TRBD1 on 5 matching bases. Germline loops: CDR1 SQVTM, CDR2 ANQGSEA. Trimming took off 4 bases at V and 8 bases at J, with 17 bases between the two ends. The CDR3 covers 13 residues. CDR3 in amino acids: CSVVVGGESGYTF. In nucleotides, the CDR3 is TGCAGCGTTGTAGTGGGGGGAGAGAGCGGCTACACCTTC.

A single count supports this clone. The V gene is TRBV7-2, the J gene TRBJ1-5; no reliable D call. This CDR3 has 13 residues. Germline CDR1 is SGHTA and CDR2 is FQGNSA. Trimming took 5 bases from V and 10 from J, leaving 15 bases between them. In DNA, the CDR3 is TGTGCCAGCAGCAACGGACCCAACTTCCCCCAGCATTTT. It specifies CASSNGPNFPQHF.

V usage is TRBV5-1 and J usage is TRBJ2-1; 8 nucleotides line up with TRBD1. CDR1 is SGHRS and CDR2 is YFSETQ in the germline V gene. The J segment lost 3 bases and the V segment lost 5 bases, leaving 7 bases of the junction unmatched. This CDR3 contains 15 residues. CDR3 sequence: CASSVTGDHYNEQFF. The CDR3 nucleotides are TGCGCCAGCAGTGTGACAGGGGACCACTACAATGAGCAGTTCTTC.

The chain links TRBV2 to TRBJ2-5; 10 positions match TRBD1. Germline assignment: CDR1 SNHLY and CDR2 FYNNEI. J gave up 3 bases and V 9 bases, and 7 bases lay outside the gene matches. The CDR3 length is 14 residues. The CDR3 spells CASPGQGLEETQYF. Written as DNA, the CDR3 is TGTGCCAGTCCGGGACAGGGGTTGGAAGAGACCCAGTACTTC.

CDR3 coding DNA: TGTGCCAGCAGCGCGTCCCGGGGGGGGCACTCCTATGGCTACACCTTC. Residues: CASSASRGGHSYGYTF. The chain joins TRBV9 to TRBJ1-2; D possibly corresponds to TRBD1 (6 bases). The V end was cut by 3 bases, the J end by 4 bases, with 19 bases between. The germline V gene has CDR1 SGDLS and CDR2 YYNGEE. CDR3 size: 16 residues. Full variable domain (remainder filled in from reference TRBV9 and TRBJ1-2): DSGVTQTPKHLITATGQRVTLRCSPRSGDLSVYWYQQSLDQGLQFLIQYYNGEERAKGNILERFSAQQFPDLHSELNLSSLELGDSALYFCASSASRGGHSYGYTFGSGTRLTVV.

CDR3 sequence reads: CASSLISADEQFF. CDR3 nucleotide sequence: TGTGCCAGCAGCTTAATCTCAGCCGATGAGCAGTTCTTC. V and J are TRBV7-2 and TRBJ2-1, with D unclear. The CDR3 is made up of 13 amino acids. CDR1 is SGHTA and CDR2 is FQGNSA in the germline V gene. V was shortened by 2 bases and J by 8 bases, with 10 bases between the two germline ends. Full variable domain (outside the CDR3, taken from reference TRBV7-2 and TRBJ2-1): GAGVSQSPSNKVTEKGKDVELRCDPISGHTALYWYRQSLGQGLEFLIYFQGNSAPDKSGLPSDRFSAERTGGSVSTLTIQRTQQEDSAVYLCASSLISADEQFFGPGTRLTVL.

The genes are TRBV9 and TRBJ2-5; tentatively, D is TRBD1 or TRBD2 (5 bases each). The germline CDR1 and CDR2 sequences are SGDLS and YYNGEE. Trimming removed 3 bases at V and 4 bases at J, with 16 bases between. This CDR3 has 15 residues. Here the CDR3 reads CASSANTGTAETQYF. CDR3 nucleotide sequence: TGTGCCAGCAGCGCAAACACCGGGACGGCAGAGACCCAGTACTTC.

CDR3 nucleotides: TGTGCCAGCAGCTTGCAGGGGGCTGGTGGCTACACCTTC. Translation gives CASSLQGAGGYTF. The V call is TRBV5-8, the J call TRBJ1-2; 8 positions match TRBD1. Looked up from germline, CDR1 is SGHTS and CDR2 is YDEGEE. V gave up 1 base and J gave up 7 bases; unmatched junction bases: 3. The length of the CDR3 is 13 residues.

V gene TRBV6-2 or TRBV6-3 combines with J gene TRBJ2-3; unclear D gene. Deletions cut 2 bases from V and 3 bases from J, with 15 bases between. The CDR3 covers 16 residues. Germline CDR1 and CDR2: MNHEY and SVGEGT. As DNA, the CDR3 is TGTGCCAGCAGTTACCTAGGACGCGGCCCTACAGATACGCAGTATTTT. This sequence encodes CASSYLGRGPTDTQYF.

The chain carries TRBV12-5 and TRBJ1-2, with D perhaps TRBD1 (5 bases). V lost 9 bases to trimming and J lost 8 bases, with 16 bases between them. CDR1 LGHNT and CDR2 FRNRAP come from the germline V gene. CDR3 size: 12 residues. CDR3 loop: CARRGATEGYTF. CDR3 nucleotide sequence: TGTGCTAGACGGGGCGCAACGGAGGGCTACACCTTC.

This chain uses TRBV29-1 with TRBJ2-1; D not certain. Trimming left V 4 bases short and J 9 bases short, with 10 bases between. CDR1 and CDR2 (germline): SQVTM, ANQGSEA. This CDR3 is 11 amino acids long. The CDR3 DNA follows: TGCAGCGTTGGTCGCTGGTCTGAGCAGTTCTTC. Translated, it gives CSVGRWSEQFF.

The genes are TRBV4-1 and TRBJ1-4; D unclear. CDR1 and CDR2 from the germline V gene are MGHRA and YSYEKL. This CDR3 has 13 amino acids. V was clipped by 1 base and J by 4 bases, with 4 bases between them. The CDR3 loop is CASSQAGNEKLFF. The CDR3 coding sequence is TGCGCCAGCAGCCAAGCCGGTAATGAAAAACTGTTTTTT.

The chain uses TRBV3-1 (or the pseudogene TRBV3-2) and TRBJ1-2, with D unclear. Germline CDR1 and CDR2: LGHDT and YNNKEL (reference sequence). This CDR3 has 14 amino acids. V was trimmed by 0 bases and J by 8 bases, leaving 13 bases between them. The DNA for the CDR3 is TGTGCCAGCAGCCAAGATGGGAACGGGCTCGGCTACACCTTC. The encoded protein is CASSQDGNGLGYTF.

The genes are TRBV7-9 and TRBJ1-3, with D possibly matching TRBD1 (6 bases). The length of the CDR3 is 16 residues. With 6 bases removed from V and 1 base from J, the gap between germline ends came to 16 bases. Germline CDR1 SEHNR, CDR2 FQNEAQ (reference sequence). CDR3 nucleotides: TGTGCCAGCAGTCACAAGTACAGGGTTTCTGGAAACACCATATATTTT. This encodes CASSHKYRVSGNTIYF.